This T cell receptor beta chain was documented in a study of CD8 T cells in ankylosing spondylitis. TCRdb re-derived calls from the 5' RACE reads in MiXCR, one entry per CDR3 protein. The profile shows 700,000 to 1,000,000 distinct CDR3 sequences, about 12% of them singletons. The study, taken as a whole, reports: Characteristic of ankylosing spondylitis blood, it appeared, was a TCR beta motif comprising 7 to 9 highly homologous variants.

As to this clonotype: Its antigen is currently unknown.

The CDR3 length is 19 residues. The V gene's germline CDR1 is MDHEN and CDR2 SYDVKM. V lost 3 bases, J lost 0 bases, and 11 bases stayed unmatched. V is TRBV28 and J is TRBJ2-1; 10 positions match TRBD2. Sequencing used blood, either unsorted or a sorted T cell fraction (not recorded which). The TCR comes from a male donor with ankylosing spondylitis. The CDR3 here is CASSFAPFLAGVSYNEQFF. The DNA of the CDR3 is TGTGCCAGCAGTTTCGCCCCCTTCCTAGCGGGAGTCTCCTACAATGAGCAGTTCTTC.